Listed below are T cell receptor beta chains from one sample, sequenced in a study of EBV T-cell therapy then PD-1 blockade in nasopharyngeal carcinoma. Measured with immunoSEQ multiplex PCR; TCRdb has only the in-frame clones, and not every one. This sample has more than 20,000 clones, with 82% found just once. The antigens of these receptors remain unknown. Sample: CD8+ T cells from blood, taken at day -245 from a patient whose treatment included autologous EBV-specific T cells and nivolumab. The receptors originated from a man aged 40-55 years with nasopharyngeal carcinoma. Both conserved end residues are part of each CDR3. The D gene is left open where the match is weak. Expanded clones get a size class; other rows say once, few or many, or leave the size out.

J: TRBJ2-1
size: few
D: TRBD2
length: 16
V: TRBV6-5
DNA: TGTGCCAGCAGTTACTCTGGCGGGGGCTCCTACAATGAGCAGTTCTTC
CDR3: CASSYSGGGSYNEQFF

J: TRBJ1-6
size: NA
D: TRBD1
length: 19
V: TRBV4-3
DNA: TGCGCCAGCAGCCAAGAAGGGCCGGACAGGACAAATGGGGGTTCACCCCTCCACTTT
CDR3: CASSQEGPDRTNGGSPLHF

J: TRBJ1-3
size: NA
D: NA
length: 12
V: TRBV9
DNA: TGTGCCAGCAGCGGACAGGGAAACACCATATATTTT
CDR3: CASSGQGNTIYF

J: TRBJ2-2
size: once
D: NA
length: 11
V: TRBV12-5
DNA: TGTGCTAGTGGTTTGGCCGGGGAGCTGTTTTTT
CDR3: CASGLAGELFF

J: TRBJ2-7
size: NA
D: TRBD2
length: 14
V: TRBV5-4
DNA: TGTGCCAGCAGCATTGGGGGGGGAACCTACGAGCAGTACTTC
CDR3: CASSIGGGTYEQYF

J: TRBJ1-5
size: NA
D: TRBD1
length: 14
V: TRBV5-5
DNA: TGTGCCAGCAGCTGGACAGGGGGCGGGCAGCCCCAGCATTTT
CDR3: CASSWTGGGQPQHF

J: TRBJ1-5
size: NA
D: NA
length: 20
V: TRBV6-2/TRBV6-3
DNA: TGTGCCAGCAGTTACAATCCCTTCGACGGAGGTTTAAATAGCAATCAGCCCCAGCATTTT
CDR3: CASSYNPFDGGLNSNQPQHF

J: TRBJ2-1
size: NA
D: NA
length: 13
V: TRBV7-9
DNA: TGTGCCAGCAGCTTAGAATTTTCGGTAGAGCAGTTCTTC
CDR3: CASSLEFSVEQFF

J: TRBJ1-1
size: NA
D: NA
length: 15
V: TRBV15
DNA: TGTGCCACCAGCAGTAATGACCGGGGGGTCACTGAAGCTTTCTTT
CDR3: CATSSNDRGVTEAFF

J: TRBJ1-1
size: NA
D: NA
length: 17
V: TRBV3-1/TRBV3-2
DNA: TGTGCCAGCAGCCAAGAAGAGGAAAGACTTATGAACACTGAAGCTTTCTTT
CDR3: CASSQEEERLMNTEAFF

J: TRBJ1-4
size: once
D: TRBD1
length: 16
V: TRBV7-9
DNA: TGTGCCAGCAGCTCAACACTGTGGACAGGGTATGAAAAACTGTTTTTT
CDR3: CASSSTLWTGYEKLFF

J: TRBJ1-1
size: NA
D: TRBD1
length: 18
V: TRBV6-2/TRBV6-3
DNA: TGTGCCAGCAGTTACTCGTACACAGGGGAAGGTATCAACACTGAAGCTTTCTTT
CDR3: CASSYSYTGEGINTEAFF

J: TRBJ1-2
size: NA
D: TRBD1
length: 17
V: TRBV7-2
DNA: TGTGCCAGCAGCTTAGCATACAGGGGACCGCTGGACTATGGCTACACCTTC
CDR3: CASSLAYRGPLDYGYTF

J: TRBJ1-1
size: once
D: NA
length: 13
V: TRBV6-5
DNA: TGTGCCAGCAGTTACCTGATGAACACTGAAGCTTTCTTT
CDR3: CASSYLMNTEAFF

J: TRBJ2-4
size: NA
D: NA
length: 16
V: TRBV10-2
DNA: TGCGCCAGCAGTGTTACCTTCAGAGGAGCCAAAAACATTCAGTACTTC
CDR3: CASSVTFRGAKNIQYF

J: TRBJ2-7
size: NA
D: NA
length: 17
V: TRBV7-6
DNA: TGTGCCAGCAGCTCGTCGGACCAGGGCTCCCTCTCCTACGAGCAGTACTTC
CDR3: CASSSSDQGSLSYEQYF

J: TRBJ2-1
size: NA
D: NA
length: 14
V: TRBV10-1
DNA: TGCGCCAGCAGTGGGGGGCCGTTTCACAATGAGCAGTTCTTC
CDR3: CASSGGPFHNEQFF

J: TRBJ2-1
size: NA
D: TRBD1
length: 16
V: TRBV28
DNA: TGTGCCAGCAGTTCCGGGACAGATATTTCCTACAATGAGCAGTTCTTC
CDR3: CASSSGTDISYNEQFF

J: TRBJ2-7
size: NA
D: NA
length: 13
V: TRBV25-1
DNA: TGTGCCAGCTCCCAGGGGACACCCTACGAGCAGTACTTC
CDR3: CASSQGTPYEQYF

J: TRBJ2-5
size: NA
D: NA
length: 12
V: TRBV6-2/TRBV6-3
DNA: TGTGTCAGCAGTTCGGGTGGCGAGACCCAGTACTTC
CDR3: CVSSSGGETQYF

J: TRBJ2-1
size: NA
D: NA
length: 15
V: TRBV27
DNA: TGTGCCAGCAGCGGGTGGGGGGTAGCCGGGAATGAGCAGTTCTTC
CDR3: CASSGWGVAGNEQFF

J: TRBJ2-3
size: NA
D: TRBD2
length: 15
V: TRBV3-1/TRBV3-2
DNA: TGTGCCAGCAGCCACGGGATTAGCGGGGGAGATACGCAGTATTTT
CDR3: CASSHGISGGDTQYF

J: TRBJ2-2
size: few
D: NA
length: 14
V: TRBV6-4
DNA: TGTGCCAGCAGTGATCGGGGTAGCACCGGGGAGCTGTTTTTT
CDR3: CASSDRGSTGELFF

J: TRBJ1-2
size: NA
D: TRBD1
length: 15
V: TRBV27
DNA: TGTGCCAGCAGTTTTAGTAGGACAGGGACCGTTGGCTACACCTTC
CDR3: CASSFSRTGTVGYTF

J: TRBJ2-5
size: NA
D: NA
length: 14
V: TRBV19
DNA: TGTGCCAGTAGTATTTGGGGCGGAGGAGAGACCCAGTACTTC
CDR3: CASSIWGGGETQYF

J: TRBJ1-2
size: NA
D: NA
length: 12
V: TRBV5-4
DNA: TGTGCCAGCAGCTTGGGGCAAGTCGGCTACACCTTC
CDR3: CASSLGQVGYTF

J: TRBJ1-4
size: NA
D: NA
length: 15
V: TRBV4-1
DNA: TGCGCCAGCAGCCAGTTAACGCTATCTAATGAAAAACTGTTTTTT
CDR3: CASSQLTLSNEKLFF

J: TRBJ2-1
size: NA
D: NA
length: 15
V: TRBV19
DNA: TGTGCCAGTCACTGGGCTAGCGACCGAGGCGTTGAGCAGTTCTTC
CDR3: CASHWASDRGVEQFF

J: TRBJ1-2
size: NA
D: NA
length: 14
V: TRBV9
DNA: TGTGCCAGCAGCCAGACAGTGATCTCCTATGGCTACACCTTC
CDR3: CASSQTVISYGYTF

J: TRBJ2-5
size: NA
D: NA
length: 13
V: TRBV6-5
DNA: TGTGCCAGCAGTTCGGGCCCCTGGGAGACCCAGTACTTC
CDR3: CASSSGPWETQYF

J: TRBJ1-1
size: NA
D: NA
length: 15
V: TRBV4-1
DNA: TGCGCCAGCAGCCAAGATTTCCGGTTTGACACTGAAGCTTTCTTT
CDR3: CASSQDFRFDTEAFF

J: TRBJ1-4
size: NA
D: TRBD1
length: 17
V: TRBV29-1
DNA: TGCAGCGTTGAAGACCGCGCGGGACAGCCGGGGAGTGAAAAACTGTTTTTT
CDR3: CSVEDRAGQPGSEKLFF

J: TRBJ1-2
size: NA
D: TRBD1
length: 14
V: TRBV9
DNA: TGTGCCAGCACACCGGGACAGGGGGCGCATGGCTACACCTTC
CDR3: CASTPGQGAHGYTF

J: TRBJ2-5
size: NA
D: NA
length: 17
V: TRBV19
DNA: TGTGCCAGTAGTATAGATTTGGGGGGCCGGTGGCAAGAGACCCAGTACTTC
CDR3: CASSIDLGGRWQETQYF

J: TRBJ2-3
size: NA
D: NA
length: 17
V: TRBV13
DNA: TGTGCCAGCAGCTCAACTAACGGGGTCACGCCGGTAGATACGCAGTATTTT
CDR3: CASSSTNGVTPVDTQYF

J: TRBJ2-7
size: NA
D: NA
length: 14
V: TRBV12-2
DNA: TGTGCAAGTCGCTTTGAGACAGGGAAGGGCGAGCAGTACTTC
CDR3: CASRFETGKGEQYF

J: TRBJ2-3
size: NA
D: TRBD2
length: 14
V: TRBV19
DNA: TGTGCCAGTAGCATAGGAGCGGGGGCAGATACGCAGTATTTT
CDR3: CASSIGAGADTQYF

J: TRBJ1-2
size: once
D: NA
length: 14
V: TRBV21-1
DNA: TGTGCCAGCAGCAAAGTGGGCGGAATCTATGGCTACACCTTC
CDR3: CASSKVGGIYGYTF

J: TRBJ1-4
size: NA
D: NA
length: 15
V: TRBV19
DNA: TGTGCCAGTAGTATAGGAGCCACGGCTAATGAAAAACTGTTTTTT
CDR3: CASSIGATANEKLFF

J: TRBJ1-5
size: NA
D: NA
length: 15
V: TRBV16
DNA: TGTGCCAGCAGCCCCGGCGCCAGGGGCAATCAGCCCCAGCATTTT
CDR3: CASSPGARGNQPQHF

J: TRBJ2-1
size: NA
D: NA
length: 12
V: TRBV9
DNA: TGTGCCAGCAGCGTAGCATTGAATGAGCAGTTCTTC
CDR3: CASSVALNEQFF

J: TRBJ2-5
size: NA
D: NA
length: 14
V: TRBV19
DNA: TGTGCCAGTAGTATTAAGTGGGAGACAGAGACCCAGTACTTC
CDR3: CASSIKWETETQYF

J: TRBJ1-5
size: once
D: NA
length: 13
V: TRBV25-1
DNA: TGTGCCAGCAGTGACTTAGGCAATCAGCCCCAGCATTTT
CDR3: CASSDLGNQPQHF

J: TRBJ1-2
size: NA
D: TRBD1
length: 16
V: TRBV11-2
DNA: TGTGCCAGCAGCCCAGGGACAGGGGGCAAAAACTATGGCTACACCTTC
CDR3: CASSPGTGGKNYGYTF

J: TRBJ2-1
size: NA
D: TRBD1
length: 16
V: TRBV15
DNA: TGTGCCACCAGCAGAGAGTACAGGGGGCTCTACAATGAGCAGTTCTTC
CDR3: CATSREYRGLYNEQFF

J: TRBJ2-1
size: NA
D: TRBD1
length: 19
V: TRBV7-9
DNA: TGTGCCAGCAGCTCCGGGACAGGGAAAGGTCCGAGCTCCTACAATGAGCAGTTCTTC
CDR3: CASSSGTGKGPSSYNEQFF

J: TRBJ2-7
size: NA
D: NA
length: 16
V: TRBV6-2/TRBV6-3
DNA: TGTGCCAGCAGTTACGGTTGGGAACCCCTCTCCTACGAGCAGTACTTC
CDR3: CASSYGWEPLSYEQYF

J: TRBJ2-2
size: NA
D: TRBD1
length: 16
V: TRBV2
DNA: TGTGCCAGCAAAGCAACAGGGGGTATACACACCGGGGAGCTGTTTTTT
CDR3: CASKATGGIHTGELFF

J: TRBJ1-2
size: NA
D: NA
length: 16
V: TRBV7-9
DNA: TGTGCCAGCAGCTACACGGGGCTGCCGCTCTTCTATGGCTACACCTTC
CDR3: CASSYTGLPLFYGYTF

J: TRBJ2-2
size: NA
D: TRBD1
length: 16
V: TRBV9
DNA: TGTGCCAGCAGCGTAGGACAGGGGAATAGGGCCGGGGAGCTGTTTTTT
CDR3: CASSVGQGNRAGELFF